This T cell receptor beta chain was observed in a study of T cell clonality in common variable immunodeficiency. Findings and caveats of the study: Repertoire-complication correlations in CVID were limited by patient heterogeneity. CVID subjects shared fewer TCRbeta clones than healthy controls did.

Data came from immunoSEQ multiplex PCR; TCRdb stores just in-frame clones and leaves some out. Recorded here are 52,000 or so clones, none singletons. This clone was detected ten times or more. Its specificity is unknown. This clonotype was obtained from a person aged 18 to 69 in good health. Sequencing was done on a sample of peripheral blood mononuclear cells.

The CDR3 loop is CASSAEGAQSTGELFF. Incomplete CDR3 DNA: TGTGCCAGCAGCGCAGAGGGGGCGCAGAGCACCGGGGAG. The genes are TRBV7-8 and TRBJ2-2; 7 bases map to TRBD1. Read sequence stops 3 residues before the CDR3 end, and the germline J gene provides the missing end. The V segment lost 5 bases and the J segment 4 bases; nucleotides outside the gene matches: 10. Germline V CDR1 and CDR2: SGHVS, FQNEAQ. This CDR3 region has 16 residues.